Listed below are T cell receptor beta chains from one sample, sequenced in a study of blood T cell repertoires in COVID-19. Profiling relied on immunoSEQ multiplex PCR, and the TCRdb table lists in-frame clones only, not all of them. The table records a few hundred thousand clones, approximately 83% of them present only once. Sequenced sample: PBMCs or T cells enriched from blood (not recorded which). These receptors came from a woman between 50 and 59 years old who had recovered from COVID-19. Each CDR3 is given with its conserved first and last residue. Fields, in order: V gene, D gene, J gene, clone size, CDR3 protein, CDR3 DNA. D genes are given only for firm matches. Rows may omit the clone size; those that give it use once, few, many or a size class.

TRBV5-1	.	TRBJ2-1	.	CASSLALSYNEQFF	TGCGCCAGCAGCTTAGCGCTCTCCTACAATGAGCAGTTCTTC
TRBV2	TRBD2	TRBJ2-7	.	CASSDLLAGGLYEQYF	TGTGCCAGCAGTGATCTGCTAGCGGGAGGCCTCTACGAGCAGTACTTC
TRBV28	.	TRBJ1-2	.	CASRIPGNPLYGYTF	TGTGCCAGCAGGATACCGGGGAACCCTCTCTATGGCTACACCTTC
TRBV29-1	.	TRBJ1-4	.	CSVEELGGYKLFF	TGCAGCGTTGAAGAGTTGGGCGGGTATAAACTGTTTTTT
TRBV4-2	.	TRBJ2-3	.	CASSQESQGADTQYF	TGTGCCAGCAGCCAAGAGAGCCAGGGCGCAGATACGCAGTATTTT
TRBV5-1	TRBD1	TRBJ1-4	.	CASSLTNLPGQVNEKLFF	TGCGCCAGCAGCTTAACCAATTTGCCGGGACAGGTCAATGAAAAACTGTTTTTT
TRBV19	.	TRBJ2-7	.	CASSIGSHSYEQYF	TGTGCCAGTAGTATAGGTTCCCACTCCTACGAGCAGTACTTC
TRBV10-3	TRBD2	TRBJ2-3	.	CATLAGVLDTQYF	TGTGCCACATTAGCGGGAGTTTTAGATACGCAGTATTTT
TRBV28	TRBD1	TRBJ1-2	.	CASTLKWDSSYTF	TGTGCCAGCACCTTAAAGTGGGACAGCTCTTACACCTTC
TRBV7-2	TRBD1	TRBJ2-3	.	CAIGQGDTDTQYF	TGTGCCATCGGACAGGGCGACACAGATACGCAGTATTTT
TRBV30	.	TRBJ1-5	few	CAWSPRGGGQPQHF	TGTGCCTGGAGCCCCCGAGGCGGAGGTCAGCCCCAGCATTTT
TRBV5-1	.	TRBJ2-7	.	CASSLDGQSSSYEQYF	TGCGCCAGCAGCTTGGATGGACAGAGTAGCTCCTACGAGCAGTACTTC
TRBV11-2	TRBD1	TRBJ1-3	.	CASSTFKGASTGNTIYF	TGTGCCAGCAGCACCTTCAAGGGGGCATCAACTGGAAACACCATATATTTT
TRBV20-1	TRBD2	TRBJ2-7	.	CGTSEYYEQYF	TGCGGGACTAGCGAGTACTACGAGCAGTACTTC
TRBV27	TRBD1	TRBJ1-1	.	CASSWEGAGGTEAFF	TGTGCCAGCAGCTGGGAGGGGGCGGGGGGCACTGAAGCTTTCTTT
TRBV3-1/TRBV3-2	.	TRBJ1-1	once	CASSLQTVNTEAFF	TGTGCCAGCAGCCTACAGACAGTTAACACTGAAGCTTTCTTT
TRBV14	TRBD1	TRBJ1-5	.	CASSHSSGGNQPQHF	TGTGCCAGCAGCCATTCATCAGGGGGTAATCAGCCCCAGCATTTT
TRBV28	.	TRBJ2-7	.	CASSFDNSYEQYF	TGTGCCAGCAGTTTTGACAATTCCTACGAGCAGTACTTC